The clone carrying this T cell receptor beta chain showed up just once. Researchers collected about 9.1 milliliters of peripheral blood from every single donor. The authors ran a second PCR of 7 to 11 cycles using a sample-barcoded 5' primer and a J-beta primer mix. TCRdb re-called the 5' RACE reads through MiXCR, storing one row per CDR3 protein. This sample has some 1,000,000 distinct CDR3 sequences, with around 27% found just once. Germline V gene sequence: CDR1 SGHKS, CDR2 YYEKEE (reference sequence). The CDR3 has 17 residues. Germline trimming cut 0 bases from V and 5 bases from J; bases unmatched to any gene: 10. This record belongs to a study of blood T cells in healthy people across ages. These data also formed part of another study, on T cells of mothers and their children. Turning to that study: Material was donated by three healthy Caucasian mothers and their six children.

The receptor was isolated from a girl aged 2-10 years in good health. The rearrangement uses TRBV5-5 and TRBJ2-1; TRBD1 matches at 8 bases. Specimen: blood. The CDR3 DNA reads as TGTGCCAGCAGCTTGGTGCCGGGACAGGAAGTCCACAATGAGCAGTTCTTC. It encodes CASSLVPGQEVHNEQFF.